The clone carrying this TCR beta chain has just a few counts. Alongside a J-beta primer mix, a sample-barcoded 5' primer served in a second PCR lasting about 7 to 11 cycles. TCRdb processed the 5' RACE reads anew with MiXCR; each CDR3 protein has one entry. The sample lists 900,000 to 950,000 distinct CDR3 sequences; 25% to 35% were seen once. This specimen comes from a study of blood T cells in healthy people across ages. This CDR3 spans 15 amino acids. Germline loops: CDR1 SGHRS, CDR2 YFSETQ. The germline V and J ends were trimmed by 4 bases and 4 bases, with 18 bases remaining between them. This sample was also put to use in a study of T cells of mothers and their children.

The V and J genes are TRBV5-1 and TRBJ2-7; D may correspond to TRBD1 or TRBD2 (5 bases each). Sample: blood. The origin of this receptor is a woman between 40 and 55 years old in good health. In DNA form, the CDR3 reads TGCGCCAGCAGCGCCACCTCGGGGCAAAATTACGAGCAGTACTTC. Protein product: CASSATSGQNYEQYF.